The next 25 T cell receptor beta chains were all read from a single sample in a study of cytotoxic CD8 clonotypes in ibrutinib-treated CLL. Clones were read by immunoSEQ multiplex PCR, and TCRdb kept only the in-frame ones, dropping some. The repertoire consists of approximately 350,000 clones, with roughly 67% occurring once and the leading ten covering 6.3%. This specimen was PBMCs, taken after 36 months of ibrutinib treatment. Receptors were obtained from a human donor with chronic lymphocytic leukemia.

The genes are TRBV5-5 and TRBJ2-7, with 7 bases that match TRBD1. This CDR3 comprises 16 residues. Germline CDR1 SGHKS, CDR2 YYEKEE (reference sequence). The V segment lost 4 bases and the J segment 0 bases; nucleotides outside the gene matches: 10. This chain's CDR3 is CASSTLGGRGSYEQYF. The CDR3 coding sequence is TGTGCCAGCAGCACCTTAGGGGGCCGCGGCTCCTACGAGCAGTACTTC.

The V and J genes are TRBV7-9 and TRBJ1-3; D is possibly TRBD1 (5 bases). V was shortened by 10 bases and J by 1 base, with 8 bases between the two germline ends. Germline V CDR1 and CDR2: SEHNR, FQNEAQ (reference sequence). The CDR3 length is 12 residues. The CDR3 region is CATQGSGNTIYF. CDR3 nucleotides: TGTGCCACCCAGGGTTCTGGAAACACCATATATTTT.

This rearrangement joins TRBV7-8 to TRBJ2-2; possibly TRBD1 for D (6 bases). The V and J ends lost 1 base and 1 base respectively, with 10 bases between them. Germline V gene lookup returns CDR1 SGHVS and CDR2 FQNEAQ. The CDR3 is made up of 16 amino acids. The CDR3 spells CASSLVGQLNTGELFF. Here the CDR3 DNA reads TGTGCCAGCAGCTTAGTAGGACAGTTGAACACCGGGGAGCTGTTTTTT.

This sequence joins TRBV4-2 and TRBJ1-3; TRBD1 aligns across 7 bases. The CDR3 extends over 17 amino acids. V shed 2 bases and J 0 bases; nucleotides not matched to a gene: 7. Per the germline V gene, CDR1 is LGHNA and CDR2 is YNFKEQ. The DNA for the CDR3 is TGTGCCAGCAGCCAATGGGACAGCCCGAGCTCTGGAAACACCATATATTTT. Translating gives CASSQWDSPSSGNTIYF.

The chain has TRBV5-1 and TRBJ2-1, with 8 bases fitting TRBD1. The CDR3 has 14 residues. Trimming took 7 bases from V and 9 from J; bases not matched to a gene: 12. CDR1 is SGHRS and CDR2 is YFSETQ in the germline V gene. This CDR3 is CASAVVGQGGEQFF. The CDR3 nucleotides read TGCGCCAGCGCGGTTGTCGGACAGGGAGGTGAGCAGTTCTTC.

V usage is TRBV20-1 and J usage is TRBJ1-1, with D possibly TRBD1 on 5 matching bases. The CDR3 loop spans 11 amino acids. The ends were cut back, 1 base at V and 7 bases at J, with 7 bases in the middle. Germline assignment: CDR1 DFQATT and CDR2 SNEGSKA (reference sequence). CDR3 sequence: CSARGDSEAFF. The CDR3 bases are TGCAGTGCTAGAGGTGACAGTGAAGCTTTCTTT.

This chain uses TRBV29-1 with TRBJ2-5, with no clear D. The CDR3 is made up of 12 amino acids. Trimming took off 3 bases at V and 1 base at J, with 6 bases between the two ends. The germline V gene encodes CDR1 SQVTM and CDR2 ANQGSEA. As DNA, the CDR3 is TGCAGCGTTGATGACACCCAAGAGACCCAGTACTTC. Translated, it gives CSVDDTQETQYF.

The chain couples TRBV19 to TRBJ1-2; D call uncertain. V lost 6 bases to trimming and J lost 3 bases, with 17 bases between them. The CDR3 loop spans 15 amino acids. Germline V gene lookup returns CDR1 LNHDA and CDR2 SQIVND (reference sequence). Here the CDR3 DNA reads TGTGCCAGTAGCAGGCATAGGAGGATGGACTATGGCTACACCTTC. This encodes CASSRHRRMDYGYTF.

The chain joins TRBV7-8 to TRBJ2-1, with D perhaps matching TRBD2 (5 bases). Germline CDR1 and CDR2: SGHVS and FQNEAQ. The CDR3 consists of 17 residues. V was pared by 0 bases and J by 6 bases, with 18 bases between. The CDR3 is CASSLAGWLTRGNEQFF. The CDR3 bases are TGTGCCAGCAGCTTAGCTGGATGGCTCACCCGGGGCAATGAGCAGTTCTTC.

The chain couples TRBV10-3 to TRBJ1-1; 7 positions agree with TRBD1. Germline V lookup: CDR1 ENHRY, CDR2 SYGVKD. Trimming took 6 bases from V and 1 from J; bases not matched to a gene: 8. The CDR3 runs to 15 residues. The CDR3: CAISTRQGQNTEAFF. As DNA, the CDR3 is TGTGCCATCAGCACAAGACAGGGCCAGAACACTGAAGCTTTCTTT.

The rearrangement links TRBV28 to TRBJ2-7; no firm D call. Trimming left V 10 bases short and J 5 bases short, with 9 bases between. This CDR3 is built from 10 residues. Per the germline V gene, CDR1 is MDHEN and CDR2 is SYDVKM. The CDR3 is CATQLHEQYF. CDR3 sequence (DNA): TGTGCCACCCAGCTTCACGAGCAGTACTTC.

The chain couples TRBV19 to TRBJ2-5; unclear D gene. CDR1 is LNHDA, CDR2 SQIVND, per germline (reference sequence). The CDR3 has 15 amino acids. The V end lost 1 base, the J end lost 5 bases, and 14 bases lay between the germline ends. The CDR3 nucleotides read TGTGCCAGTAGTATAGTATATCCCCCGCAGGAGACCCAGTACTTC. Translation: CASSIVYPPQETQYF.

This clone was counted a single time. This sequence joins TRBV29-1 and TRBJ2-7; D remains ambiguous. The CDR3 sequence is 13 residues long. CDR1 and CDR2 from the germline V gene are SQVTM and ANQGSEA. Between the trimmed V and J ends, which lost 6 bases and 0 bases, there was a span of 12 bases. The CDR3 sequence: CSVGWLSSYEQYF. The CDR3, as DNA: TGCAGCGTGGGGTGGCTAAGCTCCTACGAGCAGTACTTC.

This clone was detected a few times. The chain employs TRBV5-1 and TRBJ2-7; D uncertain. The CDR3 is 12 residues long. Trimming took off 4 bases at V and 6 bases at J, with 11 bases between the two ends. Germline loops: CDR1 SGHRS, CDR2 YFSETQ. The DNA for the CDR3 is TGCGCCAGCAGCGGCGGCTGGGGCGAGCAGTACTTC. It codes for CASSGGWGEQYF. Based on the CDR3 plus reference TRBV5-1 and TRBJ2-7, the full variable domain is KAGVTQTPRYLIKTRGQQVTLSCSPISGHRSVSWYQQTPGQGLQFLFEYFSETQRNKGNFPGRFSGRQFSNSRSEMNVSTLELGDSALYLCASSGGWGEQYFGPGTRLTVT.

The V gene is TRBV28, the J gene TRBJ2-3, with 9 bases matching TRBD1. With V trimmed by 4 bases and J by 2 bases, 7 bases remained unmatched. The germline gives CDR1 MDHEN, CDR2 SYDVKM. The CDR3 contains 16 residues. The CDR3 sequence: CASSSPGTGNTDTQYF. DNA of the CDR3: TGTGCCAGCAGTTCGCCCGGGACAGGGAACACAGATACGCAGTATTTT. The variable domain in full, with the rest retrieved from reference TRBV28 and TRBJ2-3, is DVKVTQSSRYLVKRTGEKVFLECVQDMDHENMFWYRQDPGLGLRLIYFSYDVKMKEKGDIPEGYSVSREKKERFSLILESASTNQTSMYLCASSSPGTGNTDTQYFGPGTRLTVL.

This clone showed up just once. The V call is TRBV7-2, the J call TRBJ1-2; no firm D call. Germline V gene lookup returns CDR1 SGHTA and CDR2 FQGNSA. CDR3 length: 13 amino acids. The V end was cut by 5 bases, the J end by 12 bases, with 19 bases between. The CDR3 loop is CASSRKREYTDTF. The CDR3 region has the DNA TGTGCCAGCAGCCGCAAGAGGGAGTACACGGACACCTTC.

Concerning this clone itself: One end of the junction does not line up with germline, which may come from a read error. The rearrangement links TRBV5-1 to TRBJ1-1; D is unclear. The CDR3 covers 13 residues. In germline, CDR1 is SGHRS, CDR2 YFSETQ. CDR3 region: CASSFFQNTGAFF. CDR3 nucleotides: TGCGCCAGCAGCTTTTTTCAGAACACTGGAGCTTTCTTT.

The V call is TRBV7-8, the J call TRBJ2-7, with D possibly being TRBD1 (7 bases). CDR3 length equals 17 residues. Trimming cost V 1 base and J 2 bases, with 18 bases left between them. Germline assignment: CDR1 SGHVS and CDR2 FQNEAQ. CDR3: CASSLGGRTGLTYEQYF. The CDR3 DNA reads as TGTGCCAGCAGCTTAGGGGGGAGGACAGGATTGACCTACGAGCAGTACTTC.

The V and J genes are TRBV18 and TRBJ2-5, with 9 bases that match TRBD1. Germline values: CDR1 KGHSH, CDR2 LQKENI. V lost 4 bases to trimming and J lost 0 bases; unmatched junction nucleotides: 6. This CDR3 region has 16 residues. Here the CDR3 DNA reads TGTGCCAGCTCACTTAGGACAGGGGACTACCAAGAGACCCAGTACTTC. This gives the protein CASSLRTGDYQETQYF.

This clone appeared a single time. The chain has TRBV6-1 and TRBJ2-1; D is ambiguous. V was trimmed by 3 bases and J by 8 bases, leaving 17 bases between them. The CDR3 runs to 15 residues. CDR1 and CDR2 from the germline V gene are MNHNS and SASEGT. CDR3 sequence: CASSDAQRVVHEQFF. DNA for the CDR3: TGTGCCAGCAGTGACGCACAGAGAGTGGTCCATGAGCAGTTCTTC.

The chain is built from TRBV15 and TRBJ2-7; D may match TRBD1 or TRBD2 (5 bases each). Germline V CDR1 and CDR2: LNHNV, YYDKDF (reference sequence). V lost 0 bases and J lost 12, with 15 bases in between. The CDR3 runs to 13 residues. The CDR3 DNA sequence: TGTGCCACCAGCAGAGAGGGGACGGGCGTTGGGTACTTC. Amino acid sequence: CATSREGTGVGYF.

The rearrangement joins TRBV28 to TRBJ2-5; D is possibly TRBD2 (6 bases). CDR1 and CDR2 (germline): MDHEN, SYDVKM. The CDR3 has 13 residues. V was trimmed by 5 bases and J by 5 bases, leaving 12 bases between them. Written as DNA, the CDR3 is TGTGCCAGCAGTAGGAGGGGCCGGGAGACCCAGTACTTC. Amino acids: CASSRRGRETQYF.

The chain joins TRBV7-9 to TRBJ2-3; 7 bases are a match to TRBD2. The CDR3 spans 16 residues. V lost 5 bases to trimming and J lost 2 bases; unmatched junction nucleotides: 10. Germline assignment: CDR1 SEHNR and CDR2 FQNEAQ (reference sequence). CDR3 DNA sequence: TGTGCCAGCAGCCTCCGCGGCCTAGCGGACACAGATACGCAGTATTTT. Translating it yields CASSLRGLADTDTQYF.

The V call is TRBV29-1, the J call TRBJ2-5; D is perhaps TRBD2 (5 bases). The V and J ends lost 1 base and 6 bases respectively, with 18 bases between them. The germline CDR1 and CDR2 sequences are SQVTM and ANQGSEA. This CDR3 is 15 amino acids long. CDR3 region: CSVEGEQARIQTQYF. The CDR3 DNA sequence: TGCAGCGTTGAAGGGGAGCAGGCCAGAATTCAGACCCAGTACTTC. Drawing the rest from reference TRBV29-1 and TRBJ2-5, the complete variable domain is SAVISQKPSRDICQRGTSLTIQCQVDSQVTMMFWYRQQPGQSLTLIATANQGSEATYESGFVIDKFPISRPNLTFSTLTVSNMSPEDSSIYLCSVEGEQARIQTQYFGPGTRLLVL.

For the CDR3, the DNA is TGTGCCAGCTCACCGGGCTATAACTATGGCTACACCTTC. This sequence encodes CASSPGYNYGYTF. The V gene is TRBV18, the J gene TRBJ1-2, with no clear D. Trimming cost V 3 bases and J 1 base, with 6 bases left between them. Germline V gene lookup returns CDR1 KGHSH and CDR2 LQKENI. The CDR3 length is 13 residues.